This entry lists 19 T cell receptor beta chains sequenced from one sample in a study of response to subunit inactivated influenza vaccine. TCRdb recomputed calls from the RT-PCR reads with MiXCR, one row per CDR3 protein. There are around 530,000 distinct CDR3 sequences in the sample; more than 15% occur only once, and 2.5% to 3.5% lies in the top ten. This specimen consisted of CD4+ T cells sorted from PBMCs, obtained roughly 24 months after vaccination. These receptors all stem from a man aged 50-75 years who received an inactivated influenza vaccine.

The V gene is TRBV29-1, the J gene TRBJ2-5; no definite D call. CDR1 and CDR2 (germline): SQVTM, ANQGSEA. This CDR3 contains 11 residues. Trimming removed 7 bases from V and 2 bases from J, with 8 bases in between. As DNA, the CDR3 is TGCAGCGCCAAAAATCAAGAGACCCAGTACTTC. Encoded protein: CSAKNQETQYF. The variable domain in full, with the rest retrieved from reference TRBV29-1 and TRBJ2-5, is SAVISQKPSRDICQRGTSLTIQCQVDSQVTMMFWYRQQPGQSLTLIATANQGSEATYESGFVIDKFPISRPNLTFSTLTVSNMSPEDSSIYLCSAKNQETQYFGPGTRLLVL.

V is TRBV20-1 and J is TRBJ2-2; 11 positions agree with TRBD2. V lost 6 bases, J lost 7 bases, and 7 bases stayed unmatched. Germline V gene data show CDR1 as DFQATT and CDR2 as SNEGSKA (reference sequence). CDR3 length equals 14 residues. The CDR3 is CSATGTSGIGELFF. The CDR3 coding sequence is TGCAGTGCCACCGGGACTAGCGGAATCGGGGAGCTGTTTTTT.

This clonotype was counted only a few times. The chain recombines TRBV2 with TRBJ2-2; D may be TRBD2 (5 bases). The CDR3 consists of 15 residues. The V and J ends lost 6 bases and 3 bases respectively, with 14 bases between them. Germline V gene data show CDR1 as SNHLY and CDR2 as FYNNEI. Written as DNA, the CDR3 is TGTGCCAGCAGGGGTGATACTAGTTACACCGGGGAGCTGTTTTTT. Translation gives CASRGDTSYTGELFF.

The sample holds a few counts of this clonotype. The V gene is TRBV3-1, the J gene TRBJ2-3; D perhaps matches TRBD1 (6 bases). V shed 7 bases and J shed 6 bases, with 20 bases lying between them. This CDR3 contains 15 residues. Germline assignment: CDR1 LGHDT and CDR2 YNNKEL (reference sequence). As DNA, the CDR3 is TGTGCCAGCAACCCGAGCTCCAGGGGCGCCGATACGCAGTATTTT. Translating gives CASNPSSRGADTQYF.

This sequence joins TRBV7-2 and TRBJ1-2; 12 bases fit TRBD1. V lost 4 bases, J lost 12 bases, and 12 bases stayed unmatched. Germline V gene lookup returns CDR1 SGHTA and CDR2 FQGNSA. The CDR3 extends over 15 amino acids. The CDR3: CASSSTALGTGGHTF. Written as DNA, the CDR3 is TGTGCCAGCAGCTCCACGGCGCTTGGGACAGGGGGCCACACCTTC.

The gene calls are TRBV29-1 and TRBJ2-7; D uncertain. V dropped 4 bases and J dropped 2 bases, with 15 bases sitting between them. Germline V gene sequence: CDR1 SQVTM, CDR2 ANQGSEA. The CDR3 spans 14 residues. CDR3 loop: CSVVLPGLPYEQYF. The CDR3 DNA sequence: TGCAGCGTTGTTTTGCCAGGCCTCCCCTACGAGCAGTACTTC.

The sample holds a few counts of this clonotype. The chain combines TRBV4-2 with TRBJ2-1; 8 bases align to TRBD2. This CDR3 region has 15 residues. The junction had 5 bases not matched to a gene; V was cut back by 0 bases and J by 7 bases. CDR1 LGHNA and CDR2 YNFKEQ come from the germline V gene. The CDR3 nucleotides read TGTGCCAGCAGCCAAGATCGGCGGGGGGATAATGAGCAGTTCTTC. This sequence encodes CASSQDRRGDNEQFF.

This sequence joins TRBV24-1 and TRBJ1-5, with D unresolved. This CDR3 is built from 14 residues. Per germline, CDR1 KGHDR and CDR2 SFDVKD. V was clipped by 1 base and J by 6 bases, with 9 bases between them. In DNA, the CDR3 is TGTGCCACCAGTGATTTCGGGGTGACTCAGCCCCAGCATTTT. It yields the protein CATSDFGVTQPQHF.

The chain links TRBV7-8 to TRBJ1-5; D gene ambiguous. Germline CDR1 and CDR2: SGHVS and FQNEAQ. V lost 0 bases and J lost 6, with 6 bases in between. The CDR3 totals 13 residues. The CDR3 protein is CASSLARGQPQHF. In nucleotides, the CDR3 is TGTGCCAGCAGCTTAGCGAGAGGTCAGCCCCAGCATTTT.

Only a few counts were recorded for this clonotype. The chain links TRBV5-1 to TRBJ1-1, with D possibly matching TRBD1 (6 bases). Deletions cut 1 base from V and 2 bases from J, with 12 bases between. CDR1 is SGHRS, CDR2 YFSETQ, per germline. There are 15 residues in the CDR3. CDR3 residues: CASSLLGQANTEAFF. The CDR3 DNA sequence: TGCGCCAGCAGCTTGCTGGGACAAGCTAACACTGAAGCTTTCTTT.

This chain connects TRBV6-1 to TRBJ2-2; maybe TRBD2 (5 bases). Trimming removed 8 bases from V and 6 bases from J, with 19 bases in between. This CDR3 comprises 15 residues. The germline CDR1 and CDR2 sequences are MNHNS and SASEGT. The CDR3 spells CASGRGRIRAGELFF. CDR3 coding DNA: TGTGCCAGCGGTAGAGGGAGAATACGGGCCGGGGAGCTGTTTTTT.

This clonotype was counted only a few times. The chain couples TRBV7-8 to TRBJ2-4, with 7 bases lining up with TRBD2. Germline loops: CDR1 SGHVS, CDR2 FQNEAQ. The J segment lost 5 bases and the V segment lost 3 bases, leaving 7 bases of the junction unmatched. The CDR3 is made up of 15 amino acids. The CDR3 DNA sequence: TGTGCCAGCAGCTTCGGTACTAGCGCGGAAAACATTCAGTACTTC. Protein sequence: CASSFGTSAENIQYF. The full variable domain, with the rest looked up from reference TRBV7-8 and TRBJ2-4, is GAGVSQSPRYKVAKRGQDVALRCDPISGHVSLFWYQQALGQGPEFLTYFQNEAQLDKSGLPSDRFFAERPEGSVSTLKIQRTQQEDSAVYLCASSFGTSAENIQYFGAGTRLSVL.

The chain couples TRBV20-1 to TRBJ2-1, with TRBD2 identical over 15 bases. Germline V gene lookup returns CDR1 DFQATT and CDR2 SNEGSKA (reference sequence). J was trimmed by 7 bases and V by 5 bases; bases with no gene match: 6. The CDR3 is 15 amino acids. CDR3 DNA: TGCAGTGCTTCCGGGACTAGCGGGAGGTGGAATGAGCAGTTCTTC. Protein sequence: CSASGTSGRWNEQFF.

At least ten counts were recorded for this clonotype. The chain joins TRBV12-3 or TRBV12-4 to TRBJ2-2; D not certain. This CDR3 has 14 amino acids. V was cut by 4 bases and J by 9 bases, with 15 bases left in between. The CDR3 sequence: CASSSLIGNRELFF. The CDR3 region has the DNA TGTGCCAGCAGTTCCCTTATTGGAAACCGGGAGCTGTTTTTT.

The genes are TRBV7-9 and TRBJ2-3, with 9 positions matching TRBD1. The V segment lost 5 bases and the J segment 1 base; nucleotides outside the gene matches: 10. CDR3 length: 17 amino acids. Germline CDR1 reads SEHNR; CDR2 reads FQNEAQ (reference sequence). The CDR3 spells CASSPSMRTGGTDTQYF. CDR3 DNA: TGTGCCAGCAGCCCCTCTATGCGGACAGGGGGCACAGATACGCAGTATTTT. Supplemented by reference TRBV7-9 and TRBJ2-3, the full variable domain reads DTGVSQNPRHKITKRGQNVTFRCDPISEHNRLYWYRQTLGQGPEFLTYFQNEAQLEKSRLLSDRFSAERPKGSFSTLEIQRTEQGDSAMYLCASSPSMRTGGTDTQYFGPGTRLTVL.

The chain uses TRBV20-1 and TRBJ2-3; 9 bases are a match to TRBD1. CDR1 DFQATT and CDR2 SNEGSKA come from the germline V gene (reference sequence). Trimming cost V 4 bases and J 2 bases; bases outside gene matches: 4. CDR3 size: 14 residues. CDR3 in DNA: TGCAGTGCTACCGGGACAGGGAACACAGATACGCAGTATTTT. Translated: CSATGTGNTDTQYF.

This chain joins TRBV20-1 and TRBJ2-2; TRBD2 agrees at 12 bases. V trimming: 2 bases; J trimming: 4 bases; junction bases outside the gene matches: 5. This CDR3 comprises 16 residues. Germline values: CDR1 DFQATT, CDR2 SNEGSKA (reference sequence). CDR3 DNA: TGCAGTGCTAGACAACTAGCGGGAGGACGCACCGGGGAGCTGTTTTTT. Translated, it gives CSARQLAGGRTGELFF.

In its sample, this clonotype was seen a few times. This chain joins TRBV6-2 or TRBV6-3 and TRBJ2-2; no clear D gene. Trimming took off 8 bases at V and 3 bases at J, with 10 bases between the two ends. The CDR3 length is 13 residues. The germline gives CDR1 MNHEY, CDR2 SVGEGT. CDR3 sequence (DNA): TGTGCCAGCCGTTGGCAGCACACCGGGGAGCTGTTTTTT. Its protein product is CASRWQHTGELFF.

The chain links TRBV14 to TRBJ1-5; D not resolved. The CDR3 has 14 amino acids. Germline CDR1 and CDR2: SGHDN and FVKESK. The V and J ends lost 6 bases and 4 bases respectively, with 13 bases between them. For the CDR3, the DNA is TGTGCCAGCAGGCCCCCAAGGTGGAATCAGCCCCAGCATTTT. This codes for CASRPPRWNQPQHF.